A selection of T cell receptor beta chains follows, all from one sample in a study of OX40 agonist ivuxolimab in advanced cancers. Method: immunoSEQ multiplex PCR; TCRdb's copy keeps in-frame clones and lacks some. This table holds some 41,000 clones, about nine tenths found once. Sequencing was performed on CD4+ or CD8+ T cells sorted from blood, taken in a trial of the OX40 agonist ivuxolimab. The receptors come from an adult with an advanced solid tumor such as melanoma, head and neck, liver or kidney cancer. Both conserved end residues are part of each CDR3.

j_call: TRBJ2-1; v_call: TRBV9; cdr3_aa: CASSPRPLPGTKNEQFF
j_call: TRBJ1-5; v_call: TRBV11-2; cdr3_aa: CASSLGQNQPQHF
j_call: TRBJ2-7; v_call: TRBV30; cdr3_aa: CAWSVGRGYEQYF
j_call: TRBJ2-1; v_call: TRBV6-6; cdr3_aa: CASSYSVAGDHEQFF
j_call: TRBJ1-1; v_call: TRBV18; cdr3_aa: CASSPGQGVEAFF
j_call: TRBJ2-7; v_call: TRBV6-5; cdr3_aa: CASSPFLGRWQYF
j_call: TRBJ2-5; v_call: TRBV2; cdr3_aa: CASRVSGIQETQYF
j_call: TRBJ1-1; v_call: TRBV27; cdr3_aa: CASSLLTGNTEAFF
j_call: TRBJ2-5; v_call: TRBV28; cdr3_aa: CASSRTSGETQYF
j_call: TRBJ2-5; v_call: TRBV7-6; cdr3_aa: CASSFSGGGETQYF
j_call: TRBJ2-1; v_call: TRBV14; cdr3_aa: CASSQVAGSYNEQFF
j_call: TRBJ2-7; v_call: TRBV11-2; cdr3_aa: CASSLRLVGNYEQYF
j_call: TRBJ2-1; v_call: TRBV9; cdr3_aa: CASSVGGSGSGNEQFF
j_call: TRBJ1-1; v_call: TRBV6-1; cdr3_aa: CASRALNTEAFF
j_call: TRBJ2-1; v_call: TRBV7-6; cdr3_aa: CASGPYNEQFF
j_call: TRBJ2-3; v_call: TRBV4-1; cdr3_aa: CASSPAPSGGTDTQYF
j_call: TRBJ2-2; v_call: TRBV7-8; cdr3_aa: CASSLAPRQGARTGELFF